One sample yielded the 22 T cell receptor beta chains listed below, sequenced in a study of T cell responses to AZD1222 COVID-19 vaccine. TCRdb's copy holds only in-frame clones and misses some; the assay was immunoSEQ multiplex PCR. Here the sample spans about 100,000 clones, roughly 86% being singletons. The sample consisted of peripheral blood, taken on day 0 of AZD1222 vaccination. Receptors originate from an adult in good health.

This clone has only one observation. The rearrangement links TRBV5-6 to TRBJ1-1; perhaps TRBD1 as D (5 bases). Looked up from germline, CDR1 is SGHDT and CDR2 is YYEEEE. The ends were cut back, 0 bases at V and 1 base at J, with 13 bases in the middle. CDR3 length equals 16 residues. In nucleotides, the CDR3 is TGTGCCAGCAGCTTGGTGACGGGCGGGGGGAACACTGAAGCTTTCTTT. This sequence encodes CASSLVTGGGNTEAFF.

The chain carries TRBV4-3 and TRBJ2-1, with 7 bases that match TRBD1. Germline CDR1 reads LGHNA; CDR2 reads YSLEER. Germline trimming cut 6 bases from V and 0 bases from J; bases unmatched to any gene: 5. The CDR3 consists of 15 residues. CDR3 residues: CASSTGTDSYNEQFF. CDR3 nucleotides: TGCGCCAGCAGTACCGGGACAGACTCCTACAATGAGCAGTTCTTC.

J is TRBJ1-2 and V is TRBV7-9; a possible D gene is TRBD1 (5 bases). CDR1 and CDR2 from the germline V gene are SEHNR and FQNEAQ (reference sequence). V was pared by 5 bases and J by 4 bases, with 11 bases between. The CDR3 extends over 13 amino acids. The CDR3 spells CASSPRDFYGYTF. The CDR3 DNA is TGTGCCAGCAGCCCCAGGGACTTCTATGGCTACACCTTC.

The chain employs TRBV30 and TRBJ2-5; D is unresolved. The CDR3 covers 12 residues. The ends were cut back, 0 bases at V and 5 bases at J, with 7 bases in the middle. Germline lookup yields CDR1 GTSNPN and CDR2 SVGIG (reference sequence). The CDR3 loop reads CAWSVIAETQYF. For the CDR3, the DNA is TGTGCCTGGAGTGTGATAGCCGAGACCCAGTACTTC.

A remark on this clone: The germline gene is not matched at one end of the junction; a read error may be the cause. The V call is TRBV6-1, the J call TRBJ1-5; 7 bases match TRBD1. The CDR3 spans 17 residues. Germline V gives CDR1 MNHNS, CDR2 SASEGT. Here the CDR3 DNA reads TGTGCCAGCTGTGAAGGTCAGGGGGGCTGGGGCAATCAGCCCCAGCATTTT. It yields the protein CASCEGQGGWGNQPQHF.

The V and J genes are TRBV19 and TRBJ2-1; D remains ambiguous. CDR3 length: 14 amino acids. V lost 5 bases, J lost 3 bases, and 11 bases lay in between. Germline lookup yields CDR1 LNHDA and CDR2 SQIVND (reference sequence). The CDR3 nucleotides are TGTGCCAGTAGTTTTCGGGCCGACTACAATGAGCAGTTCTTC. It codes for CASSFRADYNEQFF.

The chain combines TRBV28 with TRBJ2-7, with D perhaps given as TRBD1 or TRBD2 (5 bases each). V gave up 6 bases and J gave up 2 bases, with 5 bases separating them. This CDR3 has 11 residues. The germline CDR1 and CDR2 sequences are MDHEN and SYDVKM. In DNA, the CDR3 is TGTGCCAGCAGGGGACCCTACGAGCAGTACTTC. Its protein is CASRGPYEQYF.

The rearrangement uses TRBV12-3 or TRBV12-4 and TRBJ1-1; 7 bases fit TRBD1. The CDR3 runs to 13 residues. V dropped 6 bases and J dropped 4; count of bases not matched to a gene: 5. CDR3 DNA: TGTGCCAGCAGGGAACGACAGGGCACTGAAGCTTTCTTT. Protein: CASRERQGTEAFF.

Within the sample, this clone is medium-sized. This rearrangement joins TRBV25-1 to TRBJ2-2; D is uncertain. Germline-derived CDR1 and CDR2 are MGHDK and SYGVNS. The CDR3 has 13 residues. Between the trimmed V and J ends, which lost 5 bases and 4 bases, there was a span of 8 bases. CDR3 protein: CASSKDGTGELFF. CDR3 nucleotide sequence: TGTGCCAGCAGTAAGGACGGCACCGGGGAGCTGTTTTTT.

The chain employs TRBV6-1 and TRBJ1-2; D remains ambiguous. The CDR3 runs 14 residues. Trimming stripped 0 bases from V and 2 bases from J, with 7 bases between. Germline V gene sequence: CDR1 MNHNS, CDR2 SASEGT. CDR3 nucleotides: TGTGCCAGCAGTGAAGCGAAGGACAACTATGGCTACACCTTC. This sequence encodes CASSEAKDNYGYTF.

The chain couples TRBV7-2 to TRBJ2-1; 7 nucleotides line up with TRBD2. The junction had 10 bases not matched to a gene; V was cut back by 1 base and J by 7 bases. CDR1 and CDR2 from the germline V gene are SGHTA and FQGNSA. The CDR3 is made up of 16 amino acids. CDR3 residues: CASSLGGVSGRNEQFF. CDR3 DNA sequence: TGTGCCAGCAGCTTAGGAGGGGTCTCCGGGAGGAATGAGCAGTTCTTC.

This clone was observed once. This chain joins TRBV12-3 or TRBV12-4 and TRBJ2-1; D is possibly TRBD2 (5 bases). The CDR3 length is 11 residues. Trimming pared 5 bases from V and 9 bases from J, leaving 8 bases between. The CDR3 region is CASSTGSEQFF. The CDR3 DNA is TGTGCCAGCAGTACGGGAAGTGAGCAGTTCTTC.

This chain's CDR3 is CASSPHKSVGTLHF. The CDR3 DNA follows: TGTGCCAGCAGTCCCCATAAGAGCGTTGGGACCCTCCACTTT. The rearrangement joins TRBV28 to TRBJ1-6; D not certain. V lost 5 bases, J lost 14 bases, and 19 bases lay in between. The CDR3 contains 14 residues. Germline-derived CDR1 and CDR2 are MDHEN and SYDVKM.

This clone came up once. The rearrangement joins TRBV9 to TRBJ1-3; D not certain. In germline, CDR1 is SGDLS, CDR2 YYNGEE. This CDR3 spans 15 amino acids. Trimming cost V 2 bases and J 4 bases, with 13 bases left between them. CDR3 sequence: CASSVSITDGNTIYF. The CDR3, as DNA: TGTGCCAGCAGCGTGTCTATTACGGACGGAAACACCATATATTTT.

This clone was picked up one time. This sequence joins TRBV30 and TRBJ1-3, with no clear D. This CDR3 has 14 residues. In germline, CDR1 is GTSNPN, CDR2 SVGIG (reference sequence). Trimming cost V 2 bases and J 2 bases, with 10 bases left between them. The CDR3 here is CAWSPDAAGNTIYF. The CDR3 DNA sequence: TGTGCCTGGAGTCCAGACGCCGCTGGAAACACCATATATTTT. The full variable domain, its missing parts supplied by reference TRBV30 and TRBJ1-3, is SQTIHQWPATLVQPVGSPLSLECTVEGTSNPNLYWYRQAAGRGLQLLFYSVGIGQISSEVPQNLSASRPQDRQFILSSKKLLLSDSGFYLCAWSPDAAGNTIYFGEGSWLTVV.

This clone was counted a single time. Other DNA sequences within the sample encode an identical CDR3. The rearrangement links TRBV30 to TRBJ2-1, with TRBD2 matching over 9 bases. The CDR3 contains 11 residues. Trimming took 2 bases from V and 15 from J; bases not matched to a gene: 5. Germline V gene sequence: CDR1 GTSNPN, CDR2 SVGIG (reference sequence). The CDR3 region has the DNA TGTGCCTGGAGTTCCGGGACTAGCCGGTTCTTC. Protein sequence: CAWSSGTSRFF.

The CDR3, as DNA: TGCGCCAGCAGCCAAGAAGGGGTGAGATGGGAGACCCAGTACTTC. Translation: CASSQEGVRWETQYF. The chain recombines TRBV4-1 with TRBJ2-5, with D possibly being TRBD1 (5 bases). The V gene's germline CDR1 is MGHRA and CDR2 YSYEKL. V gave up 0 bases and J gave up 5 bases, with 13 bases separating them. This CDR3 region has 15 residues.

The chain uses TRBV28 and TRBJ2-7; TRBD1 is a possible D gene (7 bases). Trimming left V 7 bases short and J 3 bases short, with 19 bases between. CDR1 and CDR2 (germline): MDHEN, SYDVKM. The CDR3 contains 15 residues. The CDR3 coding sequence is TGTGCCAGCACCTTGGAGGGGGCAAAGGACTACGAGCAGTACTTC. It specifies CASTLEGAKDYEQYF.

The chain is built from TRBV3-1 (or the pseudogene TRBV3-2) and TRBJ2-7, with a weak D call TRBD2 (6 bases). The CDR3 covers 17 residues. V was shortened by 5 bases and J by 1 base, with 21 bases between the two germline ends. From germline, CDR1 is LGHDT and CDR2 YNNKEL (reference sequence). The CDR3 DNA reads TGTGCCAGCAGCACACCCCTCTGGGGGGTCAGTTCCTACGAGCAGTACTTC. Protein: CASSTPLWGVSSYEQYF.

This clone came up a few times. The chain carries TRBV4-3 and TRBJ1-6, with D hard to call. Germline lookup yields CDR1 LGHNA and CDR2 YSLEER. The CDR3 is made up of 16 amino acids. The V gene lost 0 bases and the J gene lost 4 bases, with 10 bases spanning the gap. The CDR3 bases are TGCGCCAGCAGCCAAGATCCGAGCGGTTATAATTCACCCCTCCACTTT. Encoded protein: CASSQDPSGYNSPLHF.

This chain uses TRBV6-5 with TRBJ1-5, with D hard to call. CDR1 and CDR2 from the germline V gene are MNHEY and SVGAGI. The CDR3 has 12 residues. Trimming removed 10 bases from V and 6 bases from J, with 13 bases in between. CDR3 sequence (DNA): TGTGCCACCAATCCTGGGGTTCAGCCCCAGCATTTT. Amino acid sequence: CATNPGVQPQHF.

This clone showed up just once. V is TRBV6-1 and J is TRBJ1-5; no clear D gene. This CDR3 has 13 residues. The germline gives CDR1 MNHNS, CDR2 SASEGT. Trimming shortened V by 2 bases and J by 5 bases, and 7 bases separated the two germline ends. The CDR3 DNA reads TGTGCCAGCAGTGAACTTGAAGATCAGCCCCAGCATTTT. This encodes CASSELEDQPQHF.